A single sample gave rise to the 29 T cell receptor beta chains below, sequenced in a study of OX40 agonist ivuxolimab in advanced cancers. TCRdb keeps only in-frame clones here, not all; method: immunoSEQ multiplex PCR. The data show some 70,000 clones, around 86% seen once. The source was CD4+ or CD8+ T cells sorted from blood, collected in a trial of the OX40 agonist ivuxolimab. These receptors were collected from an adult with an advanced solid tumor such as melanoma, head and neck, liver or kidney cancer.

In this sample, this clone turned up once. The chain uses TRBV7-9 and TRBJ2-7, with a weak D call TRBD1 (5 bases). The length of the CDR3 is 14 residues. From germline, CDR1 is SEHNR and CDR2 FQNEAQ (reference sequence). V was cut by 4 bases and J by 2 bases, with 12 bases left in between. The CDR3 reads CASSSWTSPYEQYV. For the CDR3, the DNA is TGTGCCAGCAGCTCATGGACAAGCCCCTACGAGCAGTACGTC.

The chain has TRBV28 and TRBJ1-2, with D possibly matching TRBD1 (5 bases). Germline V CDR1 and CDR2: MDHEN, SYDVKM. The CDR3 length is 13 residues. V was cut by 5 bases and J by 8 bases, with 15 bases left in between. CDR3 in DNA: TGTGCCAGCAGTGAGGACAAAATCGGGGGCTACACCTTC. Translated, it gives CASSEDKIGGYTF.

The gene calls are TRBV5-5 and TRBJ2-2, with TRBD1 identical over 7 bases. Trimming at V came to 1 base and at J to 2 bases, leaving 2 bases not matched to a gene. CDR1 and CDR2 from the germline V gene are SGHKS and YYEKEE (reference sequence). This CDR3 region has 15 residues. CDR3 amino acids: CASSLRDSNTGELFF. CDR3 bases: TGTGCCAGCAGCTTGCGGGACAGTAACACCGGGGAGCTGTTTTTT.

V gene TRBV27 combines with J gene TRBJ1-2; D not certain. This CDR3 comprises 13 residues. Germline CDR1 reads MNHEY; CDR2 reads SMNVEV (reference sequence). V lost 5 bases and J 2 bases, leaving 9 bases between the germline ends. In nucleotides, the CDR3 is TGTGCCAGCAGTCTAGGGCCCAACTATGGCTACACCTTC. It codes for CASSLGPNYGYTF.

The V call is TRBV18, the J call TRBJ1-1; maybe TRBD1 (6 bases). V lost 3 bases and J 6 bases, leaving 11 bases between the germline ends. The CDR3 totals 13 residues. Germline V gives CDR1 KGHSH, CDR2 LQKENI. This chain's CDR3 is CASSPARGSEAFF. The DNA for the CDR3 is TGTGCCAGCTCACCGGCCAGGGGCTCTGAAGCTTTCTTT. The entire variable domain, with the rest obtained from reference TRBV18 and TRBJ1-1, is as follows: NAGVMQNPRHLVRRRGQEARLRCSPMKGHSHVYWYRQLPEEGLKFMVYLQKENIIDESGMPKERFSAEFPKEGPSILRIQQVVRGDSAAYFCASSPARGSEAFFGQGTRLTVV.

V gene TRBV19 combines with J gene TRBJ2-3; no clear D. Germline assignment: CDR1 LNHDA and CDR2 SQIVND (reference sequence). There are 14 residues in the CDR3. V dropped 7 bases and J dropped 1 base, with 12 bases sitting between them. The CDR3 coding sequence is TGTGCCAGTACTCTGGGCTGGGGCACAGATACGCAGTATTTT. Its translation is CASTLGWGTDTQYF.

The J gene is TRBJ1-1, the V gene TRBV19; unclear D gene. CDR3 length: 14 amino acids. Germline V lookup: CDR1 LNHDA, CDR2 SQIVND (reference sequence). Trimming removed 0 bases at V and 4 bases at J, with 9 bases between. The chain's CDR3 is CASSIEGSGTEAFF. CDR3 coding DNA: TGTGCCAGTAGTATAGAAGGGAGTGGCACTGAAGCTTTCTTT. Looking up the rest from reference TRBV19 and TRBJ1-1 gives the full variable domain: DGGITQSPKYLFRKEGQNVTLSCEQNLNHDAMYWYRQDPGQGLRLIYYSQIVNDFQKGDIAEGYSVSREKKESFPLTVTSAQKNPTAFYLCASSIEGSGTEAFFGQGTRLTVV.

This chain uses TRBV4-1 with TRBJ1-2; D unresolved. V was pared by 4 bases and J by 9 bases, with 18 bases between. Germline V gives CDR1 MGHRA, CDR2 YSYEKL. The CDR3 is 14 residues long. CDR3 sequence: CASSPGPVLGSYTF. The CDR3 nucleotides read TGCGCCAGCAGCCCCGGACCGGTCCTTGGGAGCTACACCTTC.

The genes are TRBV7-2 and TRBJ1-2; no firm D call. This CDR3 has 12 residues. Trimming stripped 5 bases from V and 5 bases from J, with 9 bases between. Germline V lookup: CDR1 SGHTA, CDR2 FQGNSA. This chain's CDR3 is CASSPGGYGYTF. CDR3 DNA: TGTGCCAGCAGCCCCGGAGGGTATGGCTACACCTTC.

In this sample, this clone turned up once. This chain uses TRBV29-1 with TRBJ2-1; 7 nucleotides line up with TRBD2. The CDR3 is 13 residues long. Germline loops: CDR1 SQVTM, CDR2 ANQGSEA. V gave up 6 bases and J gave up 2 bases; unmatched junction bases: 4. CDR3 amino acids: CSVPGLPYNEQFF. In DNA, the CDR3 is TGCAGCGTACCGGGACTACCCTACAATGAGCAGTTCTTC.

The rearrangement links TRBV6-6 to TRBJ1-1; D perhaps matches TRBD1 (5 bases). The V end was cut by 2 bases, the J end by 10 bases, with 14 bases between. Germline CDR1 and CDR2: MNHNY and SVGAGI (reference sequence). There are 13 residues in the CDR3. CDR3 loop: CASSYGGTLRAFF. The CDR3 DNA is TGTGCCAGCAGTTACGGGGGGACGCTTAGAGCTTTCTTT.

This chain uses TRBV7-2 with TRBJ2-5; weak D call: TRBD1 (5 bases). The germline V gene has CDR1 SGHTA and CDR2 FQGNSA. This CDR3 contains 15 residues. V was pared by 6 bases and J by 7 bases, with 21 bases between. Here the CDR3 reads CASSMAARGQGTQYF. The CDR3 DNA reads TGTGCCAGCAGTATGGCGGCTAGGGGCCAGGGGACCCAGTACTTC.

The rearrangement uses TRBV6-6 and TRBJ1-2, with 7 bases lining up with TRBD1. The CDR3 runs to 14 residues. In germline, CDR1 is MNHNY, CDR2 SVGAGI (reference sequence). J gave up 5 bases and V 5 bases, and 8 bases lay outside the gene matches. DNA of the CDR3: TGTGCCAGCAGTCCGCAGGGGGTTAAGTATGGCTACACCTTC. Protein: CASSPQGVKYGYTF.

The chain joins TRBV11-3 to TRBJ1-3; TRBD1 might be the D (5 bases). The germline CDR1 and CDR2 sequences are SGHNT and YENEEA. The CDR3 covers 17 residues. Trimming stripped 1 base from V and 6 bases from J, with 19 bases between. This CDR3 reads CASSLGGSGGLKNTIYF. The CDR3 DNA reads TGTGCCAGCAGCTTAGGTGGATCTGGGGGACTCAAAAACACCATATATTTT.

The chain links TRBV27 to TRBJ1-1; D is uncertain. V shed 6 bases and J shed 3 bases, with 14 bases lying between them. The CDR3 extends over 14 amino acids. The germline V gene encodes CDR1 MNHEY and CDR2 SMNVEV (reference sequence). CDR3 residues: CASRTPGDHTEAFF. DNA for the CDR3: TGTGCCAGCAGGACTCCTGGGGATCACACTGAAGCTTTCTTT.

Concerning this clone itself: The same CDR3 can be traced to other DNA sequences in this sample. This chain links TRBV7-9 with TRBJ2-7; D is perhaps TRBD1 (5 bases). The CDR3 extends over 14 amino acids. The germline CDR1 and CDR2 sequences are SEHNR and FQNEAQ (reference sequence). V shed 3 bases and J shed 2 bases, with 11 bases lying between them. The CDR3: CASSLGSGTYEQYF. The CDR3 DNA sequence: TGTGCCAGCAGCTTGGGCTCAGGGACCTACGAGCAGTACTTC. The full variable domain, completed using reference TRBV7-9 and TRBJ2-7, is DTGVSQNPRHKITKRGQNVTFRCDPISEHNRLYWYRQTLGQGPEFLTYFQNEAQLEKSRLLSDRFSAERPKGSFSTLEIQRTEQGDSAMYLCASSLGSGTYEQYFGPGTRLTVT.

The chain has TRBV18 and TRBJ2-2, with D tentatively TRBD1 (6 bases). Trimming shortened V by 5 bases and J by 5 bases, and 15 bases separated the two germline ends. This CDR3 is 15 amino acids long. CDR1 KGHSH and CDR2 LQKENI come from the germline V gene. The CDR3 sequence is CASSADRIVTGELFF. The CDR3 DNA is TGTGCCAGCTCAGCCGACAGGATAGTGACCGGGGAGCTGTTTTTT.

This chain uses TRBV7-9 with TRBJ2-5; perhaps TRBD2 as D (5 bases). The germline V gene encodes CDR1 SEHNR and CDR2 FQNEAQ (reference sequence). V lost 1 base and J lost 2, with 8 bases in between. The CDR3 runs 14 residues. CDR3 loop: CASSLELVQETQYF. CDR3 bases: TGTGCCAGCAGCTTAGAACTAGTTCAAGAGACCCAGTACTTC.

The chain is built from TRBV29-1 and TRBJ1-2; D gene uncertain. V shed 3 bases and J shed 2 bases, with 7 bases lying between them. The CDR3 extends over 12 amino acids. Germline assignment: CDR1 SQVTM and CDR2 ANQGSEA. CDR3 in amino acids: CSVESTNYGYTF. CDR3 nucleotide sequence: TGCAGCGTTGAGTCTACAAACTATGGCTACACCTTC. Filled out from reference TRBV29-1 and TRBJ1-2, the complete variable domain reads SAVISQKPSRDICQRGTSLTIQCQVDSQVTMMFWYRQQPGQSLTLIATANQGSEATYESGFVIDKFPISRPNLTFSTLTVSNMSPEDSSIYLCSVESTNYGYTFGSGTRLTVV.

The chain couples TRBV18 to TRBJ1-6; TRBD1 matches 8 bases. The CDR3 has 18 residues. Germline values: CDR1 KGHSH, CDR2 LQKENI. V gave up 6 bases and J gave up 0 bases; unmatched junction bases: 10. In nucleotides, the CDR3 is TGTGCCAGCTCGGACAGGGACAGGCAGAGCTCCTATAATTCACCCCTCCACTTT. This encodes CASSDRDRQSSYNSPLHF. The full variable domain, completed using reference TRBV18 and TRBJ1-6, is NAGVMQNPRHLVRRRGQEARLRCSPMKGHSHVYWYRQLPEEGLKFMVYLQKENIIDESGMPKERFSAEFPKEGPSILRIQQVVRGDSAAYFCASSDRDRQSSYNSPLHFGNGTRLTVT.

The chain combines TRBV30 with TRBJ2-6; the match to TRBD1 covers 11 bases. CDR1 and CDR2 from the germline V gene are GTSNPN and SVGIG (reference sequence). The CDR3 length is 18 residues. V gave up 1 base and J gave up 0 bases; unmatched junction bases: 5. CDR3: CAWSGGQGGPSGANVLTF. The DNA of the CDR3 is TGTGCCTGGAGTGGGGGACAGGGGGGTCCCTCTGGGGCCAACGTCCTGACTTTC.

V is TRBV19 and J is TRBJ2-3; D not resolved. The CDR3 is 16 residues long. Germline assignment: CDR1 LNHDA and CDR2 SQIVND (reference sequence). The V end lost 6 bases, the J end lost 3 bases, and 19 bases lay between the germline ends. CDR3 bases: TGTGCCAGTAGCAACCCCTCTAGATCCGCAACAGATACGCAGTATTTT. Its translation: CASSNPSRSATDTQYF.

V is TRBV6-5 and J is TRBJ1-1; no firm D call. Germline V gene data show CDR1 as MNHEY and CDR2 as SVGAGI. This CDR3 is built from 15 residues. Deletions cut 2 bases from V and 4 bases from J, with 14 bases between. CDR3 DNA: TGTGCCAGCAGTTACGATTCGGGCGTGGGCACTGAAGCTTTCTTT. This encodes CASSYDSGVGTEAFF.

The chain recombines TRBV5-1 with TRBJ2-3, with 9 bases aligning to TRBD2. This CDR3 has 14 amino acids. The trim removed 6 bases at V and 3 bases at J, leaving 5 bases unmatched. The germline V gene encodes CDR1 SGHRS and CDR2 YFSETQ. This CDR3 reads CASTAGGETDTQYF. The CDR3 nucleotides are TGCGCCAGCACAGCGGGGGGCGAGACAGATACGCAGTATTTT.

Of note for this clone: A much larger clonotype is one base distant, so this may be a read error. The identical CDR3 is also encoded by other nucleotide sequences in the sample. The genes are TRBV5-1 and TRBJ1-2; maybe TRBD1 (6 bases). V was pared by 0 bases and J by 3 bases, with 6 bases between. The CDR3 sequence is 13 residues long. Germline V gene data show CDR1 as SGHRS and CDR2 as YFSETQ. The CDR3 is CASSLEGDYGYTF. CDR3 sequence (DNA): TGCGCCAGCAGCTTGGAGGGGGACTATGGCTACACCTTC. The whole variable domain, filled in from reference TRBV5-1 and TRBJ1-2, reads KAGVTQTPRYLIKTRGQQVTLSCSPISGHRSVSWYQQTPGQGLQFLFEYFSETQRNKGNFPGRFSGRQFSNSRSEMNVSTLELGDSALYLCASSLEGDYGYTFGSGTRLTVV.

This chain links TRBV19 with TRBJ1-5, with 8 positions matching TRBD1. CDR3 size: 15 residues. From germline, CDR1 is LNHDA and CDR2 SQIVND (reference sequence). After removal of 9 bases from V and 2 bases from J, the junction contained 9 bases not matched to a gene. CDR3 coding DNA: TGTGCCAGCCACCCCCAGGGACAGGGCAATCAGCCCCAGCATTTT. Amino acid sequence: CASHPQGQGNQPQHF.

V gene TRBV5-1 combines with J gene TRBJ2-7; no definite D call. V was trimmed by 1 base and J by 1 base, leaving 6 bases between them. The CDR3 is made up of 13 amino acids. Per the germline V gene, CDR1 is SGHRS and CDR2 is YFSETQ. CDR3: CASSLSLSYEQYF. The CDR3 nucleotides are TGCGCCAGCAGCTTGAGTCTTTCCTACGAGCAGTACTTC.

This sequence joins TRBV6-6 and TRBJ2-7, with D unresolved. Germline-derived CDR1 and CDR2 are MNHNY and SVGAGI (reference sequence). V lost 2 bases and J 4 bases, leaving 3 bases between the germline ends. The CDR3 consists of 11 residues. The CDR3 DNA reads TGTGCCAGCAGTTACACTTACGAGCAGTACTTC. Protein sequence: CASSYTYEQYF.

The chain carries TRBV7-9 and TRBJ1-2; the match to TRBD1 covers 9 bases. CDR3 length equals 14 residues. Trimming at V came to 1 base and at J to 3 bases, leaving 0 bases not matched to a gene. The germline V gene has CDR1 SEHNR and CDR2 FQNEAQ (reference sequence). As DNA, the CDR3 is TGTGCCAGCAGCTTAGGGACAGGGGACTATGGCTACACCTTC. Residues: CASSLGTGDYGYTF.